These T cell receptor beta chains were read from a single sample in a study of long-term antiretroviral therapy in people with HIV. Sequencing used immunoSEQ multiplex PCR; TCRdb keeps in-frame clones, though not all of them. The sample contains under 45,000 clones, about 85% of which appear only once. The sequences come from unsorted PBMCs, collected about 2.7 years before starting antiretroviral therapy. The receptors were sampled from a woman between 25 and 40 years old with HIV. The CDR3 runs from the conserved cysteine through the conserved F or W. The order of the fields is V gene, clone size, J gene, D gene, CDR3 DNA, CDR3 protein. D genes are given only for firm matches. Only part of the rows carry a size: once, few, many, or a class if the clone is expanded.

v_call: TRBV5-4
clone_size: -
j_call: TRBJ2-5
d_call: -
cdr3_nt: TGTGCCAGCAGCTTGGGCGGGTTGACAGAGACCCAGTACTTC
cdr3_aa: CASSLGGLTETQYF

v_call: TRBV6-5
clone_size: -
j_call: TRBJ1-2
d_call: -
cdr3_nt: TGTGCCAGCAGAAACGGAACAGGGTCCGGGGGCTACACCTTC
cdr3_aa: CASRNGTGSGGYTF

v_call: TRBV28
clone_size: -
j_call: TRBJ1-2
d_call: -
cdr3_nt: TGTGCCAGCAGTTTATGGGGTACGGGCTACACCTTC
cdr3_aa: CASSLWGTGYTF

v_call: TRBV7-8
clone_size: -
j_call: TRBJ1-6
d_call: TRBD1
cdr3_nt: TGTGCCAGCAGCCACACAAGGGACAGGGAAAATTCACCCCTCCACTTT
cdr3_aa: CASSHTRDRENSPLHF

v_call: TRBV18
clone_size: once
j_call: TRBJ1-1
d_call: -
cdr3_nt: TGTGCCAGCTCACAGTACCCCACACCGAACACTGAAGCTTTCTTT
cdr3_aa: CASSQYPTPNTEAFF

v_call: TRBV9
clone_size: -
j_call: TRBJ1-1
d_call: -
cdr3_nt: TGTGCCAGCAGCAAATTAGCTCAGGGGACCACTGAAGCTTTCTTT
cdr3_aa: CASSKLAQGTTEAFF

v_call: TRBV6-5
clone_size: once
j_call: TRBJ2-3
d_call: -
cdr3_nt: TGTGCCAGCAGACCCACAGCCCACCCCACAGATACGCAGTATTTT
cdr3_aa: CASRPTAHPTDTQYF

v_call: TRBV6-6
clone_size: once
j_call: TRBJ1-5
d_call: TRBD1
cdr3_nt: TGTGCCAGCAGCATGGGACAGGGGGACCAGCCCCAGCATTTT
cdr3_aa: CASSMGQGDQPQHF

v_call: TRBV9
clone_size: -
j_call: TRBJ1-2
d_call: -
cdr3_nt: TGTGCCAGCAGCGAGACCGGGGACACTAACTATGGCTACACCTTC
cdr3_aa: CASSETGDTNYGYTF

v_call: TRBV5-8
clone_size: -
j_call: TRBJ1-6
d_call: TRBD1
cdr3_nt: TGTGCCAGCAGCTTGGGACAGGGAAATAATTCACCCCTCCACTTT
cdr3_aa: CASSLGQGNNSPLHF

v_call: TRBV9
clone_size: -
j_call: TRBJ1-2
d_call: TRBD1
cdr3_nt: TGTGCCAGCAGCGCCCGACAGGGACAGTCTTATGGCTACACCTTC
cdr3_aa: CASSARQGQSYGYTF

v_call: TRBV7-9
clone_size: -
j_call: TRBJ2-5
d_call: -
cdr3_nt: TGTGCCAGCAGCTTAGAGGCCGAACAAGAGACCCAGTACTTC
cdr3_aa: CASSLEAEQETQYF

v_call: TRBV19
clone_size: -
j_call: TRBJ2-1
d_call: TRBD2
cdr3_nt: TGTGCCAGTGGTTCGGGTAGCGGGGCGTCCTACAATGAGCAGTTCTTC
cdr3_aa: CASGSGSGASYNEQFF

v_call: TRBV9
clone_size: -
j_call: TRBJ1-4
d_call: TRBD1
cdr3_nt: TGTGCCAGCAGCTCCGGGACAGGGGGAAGAAAACTGTTTTTT
cdr3_aa: CASSSGTGGRKLFF

v_call: TRBV27
clone_size: -
j_call: TRBJ2-7
d_call: -
cdr3_nt: TGTGCCAGCAGTTTAAGGGCCGAAGAGCCCTACGAGCAGTACTTC
cdr3_aa: CASSLRAEEPYEQYF

v_call: TRBV30
clone_size: -
j_call: TRBJ1-2
d_call: -
cdr3_nt: TGTGCCTGGAGTGTAATGTCAGGCTACACCTTC
cdr3_aa: CAWSVMSGYTF

v_call: TRBV6-4
clone_size: -
j_call: TRBJ2-3
d_call: -
cdr3_nt: TGTGCCAGCAGTGACAGTTCTAGCACAGATACGCAGTATTTT
cdr3_aa: CASSDSSSTDTQYF

v_call: TRBV5-1
clone_size: -
j_call: TRBJ1-6
d_call: TRBD1
cdr3_nt: TGCGCCAGCAGCCCCACACTGGGACAGGGTAATTCACCCCTCCACTTT
cdr3_aa: CASSPTLGQGNSPLHF

v_call: TRBV19
clone_size: -
j_call: TRBJ1-1
d_call: TRBD1
cdr3_nt: TGTGCCAGTAGCACACAGGGGATTGAAGCTTTCTTT
cdr3_aa: CASSTQGIEAFF

v_call: TRBV10-3
clone_size: -
j_call: TRBJ2-3
d_call: TRBD2
cdr3_nt: TGTGCCATCAGTGAAGGAGGCGGGGGGGCCACAGATACGCAGTATTTT
cdr3_aa: CAISEGGGGATDTQYF

v_call: TRBV29-1
clone_size: -
j_call: TRBJ2-3
d_call: -
cdr3_nt: TGCAGCGTTCAACGGAGTGGCGTTGGTAATACGCAGTATTTT
cdr3_aa: CSVQRSGVGNTQYF

v_call: TRBV7-3
clone_size: -
j_call: TRBJ1-1
d_call: -
cdr3_nt: TGTGCCAGCAAACTGGCCACAGGGTCTACTGAAGCTTTCTTT
cdr3_aa: CASKLATGSTEAFF